A single T cell receptor (beta chain) is shown here with its context. These data belong to a study of blood T cell repertoires in COVID-19. TCRdb's table, derived via immunoSEQ multiplex PCR, lists solely in-frame clones and lacks some. The table records 140,000 to 150,000 clones, 75% to 90% of them present only once. Germline-derived CDR1 and CDR2 are SGHRS and YFSETQ. With 1 base removed from V and 4 bases from J, the gap between germline ends came to 24 bases. The CDR3 totals 20 residues. This TCR was sampled from a woman aged 55-75 years with COVID-19, enrolled during active disease. Specimen: peripheral blood. The V and J genes are TRBV5-1 and TRBJ1-6; tentatively, D is TRBD1 (5 bases). The CDR3 loop reads CASSLTSPGTGGIYNSPLHF. CDR3 coding DNA: TGCGCCAGCAGCTTGACTTCTCCCGGGACGGGAGGGATATATAATTCACCCCTCCACTTT.